A single sample gave rise to the 9 T cell receptor beta chains below, sequenced in a study of shared clonotypes between healthy human individuals. The data were produced by immunoSEQ multiplex PCR, yet TCRdb's version contains in-frame clones alone and is incomplete. The repertoire holds around 1.5 million clones, with 95% to 99% as singletons. Input material: naive CD4+ T cells sorted from blood. Subset indicated: CD45RA+ positively selected. Receptors were obtained from a man aged 30 to 39 in good health.

The chain couples TRBV19 to TRBJ2-1; 11 nucleotides agree with TRBD2. V was pared by 6 bases and J by 8 bases, with 9 bases of the junction left unmatched. Germline CDR1 reads LNHDA; CDR2 reads SQIVND (reference sequence). The CDR3 runs to 15 residues. The CDR3 DNA is TGTGCCAGTAGGAAACTTAGCGGGAGGGTGGATGAGCAGTTCTTC. It specifies CASRKLSGRVDEQFF.

The rearrangement links TRBV6-5 to TRBJ2-5; tentative D call: TRBD2 (6 bases). The CDR3 length is 14 residues. V was trimmed by 6 bases and J by 3 bases, leaving 14 bases between them. Germline CDR1 reads MNHEY; CDR2 reads SVGAGI. The chain's CDR3 is CASRNSGDKETQYF. The CDR3 DNA reads TGTGCCAGCAGAAATAGCGGAGACAAAGAGACCCAGTACTTC.

This clone was recorded only once. The chain joins TRBV10-3 to TRBJ2-5, with D possibly matching TRBD1 (5 bases). Trimming took off 7 bases at V and 2 bases at J, with 14 bases between the two ends. CDR3 length equals 14 residues. Germline CDR1 and CDR2: ENHRY and SYGVKD. CDR3 region: CAINGQGTQETQYF. Written as DNA, the CDR3 is TGTGCCATCAATGGGCAGGGAACTCAAGAGACCCAGTACTTC.

V is TRBV18 and J is TRBJ2-2; D unresolved. CDR1 is KGHSH, CDR2 LQKENI, per germline. The ends were cut back, 6 bases at V and 3 bases at J, with 8 bases in the middle. The CDR3 sequence is 13 residues long. CDR3 sequence reads: CASSQLDTGELFF. The CDR3 region has the DNA TGTGCCAGCTCTCAGCTGGACACCGGGGAGCTGTTTTTT.

This chain connects TRBV19 to TRBJ2-1; TRBD2 matches at 7 bases. The CDR3 spans 15 residues. V shed 8 bases and J 6 bases; nucleotides not matched to a gene: 13. CDR1 is LNHDA and CDR2 is SQIVND in the germline V gene (reference sequence). The CDR3, as DNA: TGTGCCAGTCATGAGACGGGAGGTTTTCGCAATGAGCAGTTCTTC. Translated: CASHETGGFRNEQFF.

This chain links TRBV5-1 with TRBJ1-4, with 7 nucleotides matching TRBD1. The CDR3 has 15 residues. J was trimmed by 3 bases and V by 4 bases; bases with no gene match: 6. The germline gives CDR1 SGHRS, CDR2 YFSETQ. CDR3 amino acids: CASSESGTANEKLFF. In DNA form, the CDR3 reads TGCGCCAGCAGCGAATCCGGGACAGCTAATGAAAAACTGTTTTTT.

The chain combines TRBV4-3 with TRBJ2-7; tentatively, D is TRBD1 (5 bases). The CDR3 spans 12 residues. Germline assignment: CDR1 LGHNA and CDR2 YSLEER. Trimming took off 0 bases at V and 9 bases at J, with 9 bases between the two ends. The chain's CDR3 is CASSQDGAGQYF. The DNA for the CDR3 is TGCGCCAGCAGCCAAGATGGGGCAGGGCAGTACTTC.

The chain couples TRBV11-2 to TRBJ2-7, with 7 bases fitting TRBD2. This CDR3 has 16 residues. Germline CDR1 and CDR2: SGHAT and FQNNGV. J lost 0 bases, V lost 3 bases, and 8 bases had no gene match. CDR3 nucleotides: TGTGCCAGCAGCTTCGGCGGGAGTGTGAGCTCCTACGAGCAGTACTTC. It translates to CASSFGGSVSSYEQYF.

The chain carries TRBV5-1 and TRBJ2-5; 9 bases map to TRBD1. The V gene end was trimmed by 4 bases and the J gene end by 9 bases; junction bases not matched to a gene: 13. CDR1 and CDR2 (germline): SGHRS, YFSETQ. The CDR3 sequence is 15 residues long. CDR3 nucleotide sequence: TGCGCCAGCAGCGGACCGGGACAGGGAGTATCGGCCCAGTACTTC. It encodes CASSGPGQGVSAQYF.